Sequencing of this TCR beta chain was carried out in a study of cytomegalovirus exposure and HLA in healthy donors. The PCR made use of 60 Vbeta and 13 Jbeta primers. The data were produced by immunoSEQ multiplex PCR, yet TCRdb's version contains in-frame clones alone and is incomplete. The sample includes approximately 110,000 clones, roughly 80% seen only once; the top ten take about 6.9%. The CDR3 totals 16 residues. Germline CDR1 is SEHNR and CDR2 is FQNEAQ (reference sequence). V was trimmed by 3 bases and J by 2 bases, leaving 17 bases between them. The sample comprised PBMCs. This sequence joins TRBV7-9 and TRBJ2-7, with D tentatively TRBD1 (6 bases). The TCR comes from a man aged 25-40 years in good health and CMV-seropositive. CDR3 region: CASSFGIRDTPYEQYF. The CDR3 bases are TGTGCCAGCAGCTTCGGGATCCGGGACACCCCCTACGAGCAGTACTTC.